This TCR beta chain was sequenced in a study of cytomegalovirus exposure and HLA in healthy donors. The primer mix had 60 Vbeta and 13 Jbeta primers. Data came from immunoSEQ multiplex PCR; TCRdb stores just in-frame clones and leaves some out. The sample has some 140,000 clones, approximately 79% seen once. Findings and limits, study-wide: The only immune exposure information that was available was CMV serostatus. Presence/absence analyses took donor sequencing depth as roughly uniform. In a later analysis, TCR beta V- and J-gene trimming showed a link to a missense DCLRE1C variant.

In this sample, this clone turned up once. Its antigen is still unknown. The germline V gene has CDR1 MNHEY and CDR2 SMNVEV (reference sequence). Trimming cost V 3 bases and J 0 bases, with 14 bases left between them. The CDR3 sequence is 16 residues long. The chain recombines TRBV27 with TRBJ1-1; a possible D gene is TRBD1 (5 bases). The sequenced material came from PBMCs. The TCR originated in a man aged 35 to 55 in good health and CMV-seropositive. The CDR3: CASSFGGTLMNTEAFF. CDR3 coding DNA: TGTGCCAGCAGTTTCGGCGGGACCCTGATGAACACTGAAGCTTTCTTT.